What follows are 27 T cell receptor beta chains derived from one specimen sequenced in a study of cytomegalovirus exposure and HLA in healthy donors. The PCR ran on 60 Vbeta and 13 Jbeta primers. This table comes from immunoSEQ multiplex PCR, and its TCRdb copy is limited to in-frame clones, with some not included. The sample shows 170,000 or so clones, around four fifths of them seen only once. Sequenced input: PBMCs. All receptors derive from a young man in good health and CMV-seronegative.

This clone was seen a single time. The CDR3, as DNA: TGCGCCAGCGCAATCGACAGGCAGCACGAGCAGTACTTC. Amino acids: CASAIDRQHEQYF. This chain connects TRBV5-1 to TRBJ2-7; maybe TRBD1 (6 bases). The length of the CDR3 is 13 residues. CDR1 is SGHRS, CDR2 YFSETQ, per germline. V lost 7 bases and J 5 bases, leaving 16 bases between the germline ends. The complete variable domain, with remaining parts taken from reference TRBV5-1 and TRBJ2-7, reads KAGVTQTPRYLIKTRGQQVTLSCSPISGHRSVSWYQQTPGQGLQFLFEYFSETQRNKGNFPGRFSGRQFSNSRSEMNVSTLELGDSALYLCASAIDRQHEQYFGPGTRLTVT.

This clone was seen just once. The chain combines TRBV10-3 with TRBJ1-4, with D uncertain. The length of the CDR3 is 14 residues. Germline V lookup: CDR1 ENHRY, CDR2 SYGVKD. V lost 3 bases, J lost 7 bases, and 12 bases lay in between. The CDR3 DNA follows: TGTGCCATCAGTGACGGGAGGACGGGTGAAAAACTGTTTTTT. It specifies CAISDGRTGEKLFF.

The genes are TRBV7-7 and TRBJ2-7; D gene uncertain. The CDR3 covers 17 residues. V was cut by 5 bases and J by 0 bases, with 20 bases left in between. Per germline, CDR1 SSHAT and CDR2 FNYEAQ (reference sequence). The CDR3 sequence is CASSPSLGRSSSYEQYF. DNA of the CDR3: TGTGCCAGCAGCCCCTCGTTAGGCAGGTCGAGCTCCTACGAGCAGTACTTC.

The gene calls are TRBV5-6 and TRBJ2-5; tentative D call: TRBD1 (5 bases). Germline assignment: CDR1 SGHDT and CDR2 YYEEEE. The CDR3 length is 15 residues. V was shortened by 0 bases and J by 12 bases, with 21 bases between the two germline ends. Written as DNA, the CDR3 is TGTGCCAGCAGCTTGGAGTTGAGTTGGCGACAGCCCAAGTACTTC. Translated: CASSLELSWRQPKYF.

This chain uses TRBV7-2 with TRBJ1-5, with 8 bases fitting TRBD1. The CDR3 spans 13 residues. Looked up from germline, CDR1 is SGHTA and CDR2 is FQGNSA. V was pared by 4 bases and J by 6 bases, with 2 bases of the junction left unmatched. CDR3 sequence (DNA): TGTGCCAGCAGCTCGGACAGGGTTCAGCCCCAGCATTTT. Translated, it gives CASSSDRVQPQHF.

The chain couples TRBV10-3 to TRBJ2-3; 10 nucleotides agree with TRBD2. Germline values: CDR1 ENHRY, CDR2 SYGVKD. The J segment lost 2 bases and the V segment lost 0 bases, leaving 5 bases of the junction unmatched. The CDR3 consists of 17 residues. The CDR3 DNA reads TGTGCCATCAGTGAGTCGAGGAGCGGGGGGGCCACAGATACGCAGTATTTT. Amino acid sequence: CAISESRSGGATDTQYF.

The CDR3 sequence is CSVVGGDNYGYTF. As DNA, the CDR3 is TGCAGCGTTGTCGGGGGGGATAACTATGGCTACACCTTC. This chain connects TRBV29-1 to TRBJ1-2; TRBD1 might be the D (5 bases). In germline, CDR1 is SQVTM, CDR2 ANQGSEA. Trimming took off 4 bases at V and 1 base at J, with 10 bases between the two ends. The CDR3 totals 13 residues.

Written as DNA, the CDR3 is TGCGCCAGCAGCTTAACAGGGGGGAGAATTAGTAACATTCAGTACTTC. Its protein is CASSLTGGRISNIQYF. This chain connects TRBV5-1 to TRBJ2-4; 8 nucleotides align to TRBD1. The trim removed 2 bases at V and 7 bases at J, leaving 11 bases unmatched. Germline V gives CDR1 SGHRS, CDR2 YFSETQ. There are 16 residues in the CDR3.

V gene TRBV2 combines with J gene TRBJ1-6; D might be TRBD1 (6 bases). Per the germline V gene, CDR1 is SNHLY and CDR2 is FYNNEI. This CDR3 spans 14 amino acids. The V end lost 4 bases, the J end lost 8 bases, and 12 bases lay between the germline ends. CDR3 sequence (DNA): TGTGCCAGCAGTGCTACGGACAGTGATTCACCCCTCCACTTT. Its translation is CASSATDSDSPLHF.

Only a few counts were recorded for this clone. The rearrangement joins TRBV9 to TRBJ2-1; no reliable D call. The V end lost 5 bases, the J end lost 4 bases, and 10 bases lay between the germline ends. The CDR3 has 13 amino acids. CDR1 and CDR2 from the germline V gene are SGDLS and YYNGEE. Here the CDR3 DNA reads TGTGCCAGCAGGACACTTAGATACAATGAGCAGTTCTTC. This sequence encodes CASRTLRYNEQFF.

The chain employs TRBV5-6 and TRBJ2-3; 7 bases map to TRBD1. The ends lost 4 bases at V and 2 bases at J; junction bases unmatched: 10. Germline V gene data show CDR1 as SGHDT and CDR2 as YYEEEE. The CDR3 is made up of 16 amino acids. The DNA for the CDR3 is TGTGCCAGCAGCCGTAGAACACAGGGGCCCACAGATACGCAGTATTTT. This encodes CASSRRTQGPTDTQYF. The full variable domain, in which reference TRBV5-6 and TRBJ2-3 provide the parts outside the CDR3, is DAGVTQSPTHLIKTRGQQVTLRCSPKSGHDTVSWYQQALGQGPQFIFQYYEEEERQRGNFPDRFSGHQFPNYSSELNVNALLLGDSALYLCASSRRTQGPTDTQYFGPGTRLTVL.

The V call is TRBV27, the J call TRBJ1-1; 9 bases agree with TRBD1. Per germline, CDR1 MNHEY and CDR2 SMNVEV (reference sequence). The J segment lost 5 bases and the V segment lost 6 bases, leaving 10 bases of the junction unmatched. The CDR3 is 15 amino acids. The CDR3 DNA sequence: TGTGCCAGCAGCTTTCGGACAGGGGCCTATACTGAAGCTTTCTTT. It encodes CASSFRTGAYTEAFF.

This clone has a single count. The genes are TRBV15 and TRBJ2-7; TRBD1 matches 8 bases. CDR1 is LNHNV, CDR2 YYDKDF, per germline (reference sequence). The ends lost 1 base at V and 5 bases at J; junction bases unmatched: 7. The CDR3 runs to 15 residues. The CDR3 here is CATSRAGTGPHEQYF. The CDR3 coding sequence is TGTGCCACCAGCAGAGCGGGGACAGGACCCCACGAGCAGTACTTC.

This clone was detected only a few times. This chain links TRBV28 with TRBJ2-1; 7 bases line up with TRBD2. The CDR3 extends over 14 amino acids. Trimming took 6 bases from V and 10 from J; bases not matched to a gene: 12. CDR1 is MDHEN, CDR2 SYDVKM, per germline. CDR3 in amino acids: CASSSRLAEGEQFF. The CDR3 bases are TGTGCCAGCAGCAGCAGACTAGCCGAAGGGGAGCAGTTCTTC.

Remarks on this clone: Sequence at one end of the junction differs from germline and may be a read error. The chain has TRBV7-9 and TRBJ2-2; 9 bases line up with TRBD2. From germline, CDR1 is SEHNR and CDR2 FQNEAQ (reference sequence). There are 15 residues in the CDR3. The CDR3, as DNA: TGTTCCAGCCCTAGCGGGGAGTCGGGCACCGGGGAGCTGTTTTTT. Translating gives CSSPSGESGTGELFF. The variable domain in full, with the rest retrieved from reference TRBV7-9 and TRBJ2-2, is DTGVSQNPRHKITKRGQNVTFRCDPISEHNRLYWYRQTLGQGPEFLTYFQNEAQLEKSRLLSDRFSAERPKGSFSTLEIQRTEQGDSAMYLCSSPSGESGTGELFFGEGSRLTVL.

The chain is built from TRBV5-1 and TRBJ2-5; a possible D gene is TRBD2 (5 bases). V gave up 5 bases and J gave up 1 base, with 9 bases separating them. This CDR3 spans 13 amino acids. Per germline, CDR1 SGHRS and CDR2 YFSETQ. CDR3 residues: CASSERTQETQYF. CDR3 bases: TGCGCCAGCAGTGAGCGGACCCAAGAGACCCAGTACTTC.

The chain joins TRBV9 to TRBJ1-3; perhaps TRBD1 as D (6 bases). With 5 bases removed from V and 0 bases from J, the gap between germline ends came to 9 bases. CDR1 and CDR2 from the germline V gene are SGDLS and YYNGEE. There are 14 residues in the CDR3. CDR3: CASSGDNSGNTIYF. As DNA, the CDR3 is TGTGCCAGCAGTGGGGACAACTCTGGAAACACCATATATTTT.

The V call is TRBV7-2, the J call TRBJ2-4; a possible D gene is TRBD2 (6 bases). The V gene lost 1 base and the J gene lost 3 bases, with 13 bases spanning the gap. From germline, CDR1 is SGHTA and CDR2 FQGNSA. This CDR3 is built from 16 residues. This CDR3 is CASSLESGRLKNIQYF. The CDR3 nucleotides read TGTGCCAGCAGCTTAGAGTCGGGGAGGCTCAAAAACATTCAGTACTTC. Drawing the rest from reference TRBV7-2 and TRBJ2-4, the complete variable domain is GAGVSQSPSNKVTEKGKDVELRCDPISGHTALYWYRQSLGQGLEFLIYFQGNSAPDKSGLPSDRFSAERTGGSVSTLTIQRTQQEDSAVYLCASSLESGRLKNIQYFGAGTRLSVL.

The chain employs TRBV2 and TRBJ1-5; 7 bases are a match to TRBD1. With 6 bases clipped from V and 0 bases from J, the junction kept 8 bases outside the gene matches. The length of the CDR3 is 16 residues. Germline V lookup: CDR1 SNHLY, CDR2 FYNNEI. DNA of the CDR3: TGTGCCAGCAGGGCCGACAGGGTGCGTAGCAATCAGCCCCAGCATTTT. Translating it yields CASRADRVRSNQPQHF.

The V and J genes are TRBV27 and TRBJ2-1; TRBD1 is a possible D gene (6 bases). Between the trimmed V and J ends, which lost 5 bases and 6 bases, there was a span of 11 bases. The CDR3 spans 13 residues. CDR1 and CDR2 from the germline V gene are MNHEY and SMNVEV (reference sequence). CDR3 region: CASSRNRANEQFF. DNA of the CDR3: TGTGCCAGCAGTCGGAACAGGGCCAATGAGCAGTTCTTC.

This chain links TRBV5-5 with TRBJ2-3, with D perhaps matching TRBD2 (7 bases). The CDR3 is 15 residues long. V lost 8 bases and J lost 0, with 16 bases in between. The germline V gene encodes CDR1 SGHKS and CDR2 YYEKEE (reference sequence). CDR3 coding DNA: TGTGCCAGTCACCATGGGGGGGCTAGCACAGATACGCAGTATTTT. Translating it yields CASHHGGASTDTQYF.

The chain uses TRBV7-3 and TRBJ1-2; 7 positions match TRBD1. Trimming cost V 3 bases and J 6 bases; bases outside gene matches: 7. Germline V lookup: CDR1 SGHTA, CDR2 FQGTGA. The CDR3 covers 14 residues. The CDR3 nucleotides read TGTGCCAGCAGCTTTAGCCCTGGGACAGATGGCTACACCTTC. This codes for CASSFSPGTDGYTF.

This chain connects TRBV25-1 to TRBJ2-7; a possible D gene is TRBD2 (5 bases). CDR1 and CDR2 (germline): MGHDK, SYGVNS. The CDR3 covers 13 residues. Trimming stripped 4 bases from V and 3 bases from J, with 10 bases between. The CDR3 DNA sequence: TGTGCCAGCAGTGGTACGGGGAGCTACGAGCAGTACTTC. It is translated as CASSGTGSYEQYF.

The V call is TRBV18, the J call TRBJ2-3, with TRBD2 matching over 9 bases. The V segment lost 5 bases and the J segment 0 bases; nucleotides outside the gene matches: 6. Germline CDR1 and CDR2: KGHSH and LQKENI. This CDR3 has 16 residues. For the CDR3, the DNA is TGTGCCAGCTCAAGTAAAGGACTAGCGAGCACAGATACGCAGTATTTT. As protein: CASSSKGLASTDTQYF. The full variable domain, its missing parts supplied by reference TRBV18 and TRBJ2-3, is NAGVMQNPRHLVRRRGQEARLRCSPMKGHSHVYWYRQLPEEGLKFMVYLQKENIIDESGMPKERFSAEFPKEGPSILRIQQVVRGDSAAYFCASSSKGLASTDTQYFGPGTRLTVL.

The chain uses TRBV18 and TRBJ1-2; D not resolved. V was shortened by 3 bases and J by 12 bases, with 17 bases between the two germline ends. The CDR3 is 13 amino acids. Germline-derived CDR1 and CDR2 are KGHSH and LQKENI. Written as DNA, the CDR3 is TGTGCCAGCTCACCCCCAGAGGAGGGTCGAGACACCTTC. This sequence encodes CASSPPEEGRDTF. Combining the CDR3 with reference TRBV18 and TRBJ1-2 gives the whole variable domain NAGVMQNPRHLVRRRGQEARLRCSPMKGHSHVYWYRQLPEEGLKFMVYLQKENIIDESGMPKERFSAEFPKEGPSILRIQQVVRGDSAAYFCASSPPEEGRDTFGSGTRLTVV.

The chain uses TRBV1 and TRBJ2-4; the D call of TRBD1 is as the table states it, not checked on the DNA. TRBV1 is assigned pseudogene status. The CDR3 is 16 amino acids. In DNA form, the CDR3 reads TGCACCAGCAGCCAAGAGGGGCTGGATACTTCGGGTATTCAGTACTTC. It codes for CTSSQEGLDTSGIQYF.

The rearrangement links TRBV9 to TRBJ1-2, with D unclear. The CDR3 covers 13 residues. Trimming left V 2 bases short and J 2 bases short, with 7 bases between. Germline CDR1 and CDR2: SGDLS and YYNGEE. The chain's CDR3 is CASSVDMNYGYTF. Written as DNA, the CDR3 is TGTGCCAGCAGCGTCGACATGAACTATGGCTACACCTTC.